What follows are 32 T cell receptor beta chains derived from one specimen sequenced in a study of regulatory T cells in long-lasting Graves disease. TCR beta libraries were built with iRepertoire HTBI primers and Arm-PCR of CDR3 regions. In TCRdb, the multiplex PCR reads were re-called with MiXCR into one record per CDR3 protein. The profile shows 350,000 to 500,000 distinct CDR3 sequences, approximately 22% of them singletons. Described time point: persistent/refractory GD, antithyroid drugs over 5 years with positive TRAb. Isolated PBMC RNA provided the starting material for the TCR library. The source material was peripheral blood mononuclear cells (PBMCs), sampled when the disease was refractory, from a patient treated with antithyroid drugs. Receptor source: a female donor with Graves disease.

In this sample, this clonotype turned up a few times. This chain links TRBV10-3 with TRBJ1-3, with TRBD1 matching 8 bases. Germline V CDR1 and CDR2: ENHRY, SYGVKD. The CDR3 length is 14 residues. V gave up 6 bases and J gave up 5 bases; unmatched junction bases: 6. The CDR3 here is CAISDRGNRNTIYF. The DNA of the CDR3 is TGTGCCATCAGCGACAGGGGTAATCGAAACACCATATATTTT.

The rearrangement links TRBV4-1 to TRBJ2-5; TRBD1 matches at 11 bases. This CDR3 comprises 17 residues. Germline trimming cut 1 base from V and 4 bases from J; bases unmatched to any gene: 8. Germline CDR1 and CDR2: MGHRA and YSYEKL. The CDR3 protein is CASSQAVRTGGVETQYF. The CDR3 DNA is TGCGCCAGCAGCCAAGCCGTGCGGACAGGGGGCGTAGAGACCCAGTACTTC.

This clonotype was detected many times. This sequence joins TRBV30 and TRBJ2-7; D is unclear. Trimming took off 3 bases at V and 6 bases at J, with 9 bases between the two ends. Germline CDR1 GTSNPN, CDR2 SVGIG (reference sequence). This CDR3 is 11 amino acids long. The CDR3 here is CAWSDTFEQYF. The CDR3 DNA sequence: TGTGCCTGGAGCGATACTTTCGAGCAGTACTTC.

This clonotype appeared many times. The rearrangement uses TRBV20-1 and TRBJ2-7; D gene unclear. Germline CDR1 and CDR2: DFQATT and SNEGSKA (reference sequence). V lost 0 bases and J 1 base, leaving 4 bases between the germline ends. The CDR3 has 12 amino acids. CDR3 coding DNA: TGCAGTGCTAGAGAAGTGTCCTACGAGCAGTACTTC. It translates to CSAREVSYEQYF.

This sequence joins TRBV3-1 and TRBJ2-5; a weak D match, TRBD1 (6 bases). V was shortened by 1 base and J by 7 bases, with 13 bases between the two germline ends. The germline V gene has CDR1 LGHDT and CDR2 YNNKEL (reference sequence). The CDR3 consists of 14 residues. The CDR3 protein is CASSQVVGAGTQYF. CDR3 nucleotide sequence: TGTGCCAGCAGCCAAGTGGTGGGGGCAGGGACCCAGTACTTC.

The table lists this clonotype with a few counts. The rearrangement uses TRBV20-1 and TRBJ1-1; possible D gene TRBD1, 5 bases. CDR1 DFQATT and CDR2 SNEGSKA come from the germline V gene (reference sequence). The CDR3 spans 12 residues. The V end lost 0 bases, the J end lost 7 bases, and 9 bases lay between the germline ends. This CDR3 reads CSAREGPGEAFF. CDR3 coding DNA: TGCAGTGCTAGAGAGGGACCTGGTGAAGCTTTCTTT.

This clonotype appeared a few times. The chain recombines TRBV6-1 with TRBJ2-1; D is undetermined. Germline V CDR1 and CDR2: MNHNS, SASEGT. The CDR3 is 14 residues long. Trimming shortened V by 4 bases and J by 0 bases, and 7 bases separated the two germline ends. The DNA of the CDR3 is TGTGCCAGCAGTGTACAAAGCTCCTACAATGAGCAGTTCTTC. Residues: CASSVQSSYNEQFF.

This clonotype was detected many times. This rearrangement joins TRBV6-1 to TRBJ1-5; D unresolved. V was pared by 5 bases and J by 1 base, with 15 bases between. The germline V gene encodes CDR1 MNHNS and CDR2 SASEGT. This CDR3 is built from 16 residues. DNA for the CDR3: TGTGCCAGCAGTCGACGAATACCAACCAGCAATCAGCCCCAGCATTTT. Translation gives CASSRRIPTSNQPQHF.

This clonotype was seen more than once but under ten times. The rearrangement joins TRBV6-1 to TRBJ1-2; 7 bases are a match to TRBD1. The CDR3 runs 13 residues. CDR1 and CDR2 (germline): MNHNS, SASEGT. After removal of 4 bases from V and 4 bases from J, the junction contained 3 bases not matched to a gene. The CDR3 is CASSGDRTYGYTF. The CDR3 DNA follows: TGTGCCAGCAGTGGGGACAGAACCTATGGCTACACCTTC.

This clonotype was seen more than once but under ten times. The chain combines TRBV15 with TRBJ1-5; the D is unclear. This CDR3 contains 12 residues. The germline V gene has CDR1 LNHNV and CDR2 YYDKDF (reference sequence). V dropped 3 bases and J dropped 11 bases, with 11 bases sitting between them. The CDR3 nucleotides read TGTGCCACCAGCAGCCTTGATGGGGCCCAGCATTTT. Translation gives CATSSLDGAQHF.

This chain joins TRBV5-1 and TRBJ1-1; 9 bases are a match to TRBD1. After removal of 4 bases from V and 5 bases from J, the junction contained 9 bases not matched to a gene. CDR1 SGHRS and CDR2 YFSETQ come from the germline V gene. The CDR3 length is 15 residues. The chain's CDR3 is CASSDRDRVSTEAFF. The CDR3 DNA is TGCGCCAGCAGCGACCGGGACAGGGTTTCGACTGAAGCTTTCTTT.

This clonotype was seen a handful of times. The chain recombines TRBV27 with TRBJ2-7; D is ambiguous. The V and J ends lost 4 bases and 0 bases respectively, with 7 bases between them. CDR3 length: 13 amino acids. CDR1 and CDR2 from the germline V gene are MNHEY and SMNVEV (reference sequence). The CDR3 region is CASSSVASYEQYF. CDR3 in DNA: TGTGCCAGCAGTTCTGTCGCCTCCTACGAGCAGTACTTC.

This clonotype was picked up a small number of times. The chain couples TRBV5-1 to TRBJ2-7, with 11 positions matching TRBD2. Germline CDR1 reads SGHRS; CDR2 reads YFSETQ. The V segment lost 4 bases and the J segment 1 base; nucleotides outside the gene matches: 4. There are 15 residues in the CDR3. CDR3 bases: TGCGCCAGCAGCCAGACTAGCGGGACTTCCTACGAGCAGTACTTC. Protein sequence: CASSQTSGTSYEQYF.

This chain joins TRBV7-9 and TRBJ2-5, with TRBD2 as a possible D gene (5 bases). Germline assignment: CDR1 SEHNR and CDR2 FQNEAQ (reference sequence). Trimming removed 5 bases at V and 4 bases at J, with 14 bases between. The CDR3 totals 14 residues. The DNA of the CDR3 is TGTGCCAGCAGCCAGAGGGTGGAACGAGAGACCCAGTACTTC. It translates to CASSQRVERETQYF.

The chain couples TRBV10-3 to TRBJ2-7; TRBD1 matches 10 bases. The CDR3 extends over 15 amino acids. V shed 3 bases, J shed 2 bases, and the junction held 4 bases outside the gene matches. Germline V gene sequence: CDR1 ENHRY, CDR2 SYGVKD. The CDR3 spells CAISDSGTGAYEQYF. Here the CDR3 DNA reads TGTGCCATCAGTGACTCCGGGACAGGGGCCTACGAGCAGTACTTC.

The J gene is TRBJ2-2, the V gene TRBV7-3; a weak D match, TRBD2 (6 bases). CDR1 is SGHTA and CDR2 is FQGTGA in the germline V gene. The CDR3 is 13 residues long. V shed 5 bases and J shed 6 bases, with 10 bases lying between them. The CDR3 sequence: CASSPTGAGELFF. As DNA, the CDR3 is TGTGCCAGCAGCCCTACGGGAGCCGGGGAGCTGTTTTTT. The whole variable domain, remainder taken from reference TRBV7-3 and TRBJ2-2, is GAGVSQTPSNKVTEKGKYVELRCDPISGHTALYWYRQSLGQGPEFLIYFQGTGAADDSGLPNDRFFAVRPEGSVSTLKIQRTERGDSAVYLCASSPTGAGELFFGEGSRLTVL.

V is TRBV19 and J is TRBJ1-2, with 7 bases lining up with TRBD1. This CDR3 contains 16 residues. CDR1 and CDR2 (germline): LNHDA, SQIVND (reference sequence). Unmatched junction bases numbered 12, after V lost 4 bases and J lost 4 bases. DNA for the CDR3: TGTGCCAGTAGTAACACGACAGGGTTGGAACTCTATGGCTACACCTTC. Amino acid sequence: CASSNTTGLELYGYTF.

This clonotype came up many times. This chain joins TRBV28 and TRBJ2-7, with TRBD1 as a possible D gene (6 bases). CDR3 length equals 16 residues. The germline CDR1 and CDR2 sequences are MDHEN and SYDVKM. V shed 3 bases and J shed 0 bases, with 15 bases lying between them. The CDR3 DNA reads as TGTGCCAGCAGTTTGGTGGGGGCAGGCGACTCCTACGAGCAGTACTTC. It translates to CASSLVGAGDSYEQYF.

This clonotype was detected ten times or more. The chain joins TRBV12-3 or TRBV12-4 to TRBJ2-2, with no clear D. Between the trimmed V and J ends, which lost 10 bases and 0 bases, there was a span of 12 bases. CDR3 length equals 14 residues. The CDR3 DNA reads TGTGCCACCACTCGGATGACGAACACCGGGGAGCTGTTTTTT. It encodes CATTRMTNTGELFF.

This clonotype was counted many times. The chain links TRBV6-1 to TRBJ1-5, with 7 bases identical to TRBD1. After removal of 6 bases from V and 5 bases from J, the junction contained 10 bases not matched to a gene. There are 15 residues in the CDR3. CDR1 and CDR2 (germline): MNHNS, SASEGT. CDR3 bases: TGTGCCAGCAGGATTGGACAGGAGCCCTATCAGCCCCAGCATTTT. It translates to CASRIGQEPYQPQHF.

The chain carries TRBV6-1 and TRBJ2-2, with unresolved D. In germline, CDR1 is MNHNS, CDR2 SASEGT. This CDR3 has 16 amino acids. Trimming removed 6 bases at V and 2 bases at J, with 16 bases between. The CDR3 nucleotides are TGTGCCAGCAGCCAAGATAGGAGCGTAAACACCGGGGAGCTGTTTTTT. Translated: CASSQDRSVNTGELFF.

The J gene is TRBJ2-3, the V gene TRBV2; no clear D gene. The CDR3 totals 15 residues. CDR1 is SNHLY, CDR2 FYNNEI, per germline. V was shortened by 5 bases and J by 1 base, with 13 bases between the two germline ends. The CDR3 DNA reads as TGTGCCAGCAGTACAGTATTAACGGGCACAGATACGCAGTATTTT. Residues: CASSTVLTGTDTQYF.

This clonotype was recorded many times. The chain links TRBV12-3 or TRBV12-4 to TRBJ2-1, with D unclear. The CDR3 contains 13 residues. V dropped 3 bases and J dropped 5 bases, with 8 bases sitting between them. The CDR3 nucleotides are TGTGCCAGCAGTTTGAACCGGAACAATGAGCAGTTCTTC. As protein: CASSLNRNNEQFF.

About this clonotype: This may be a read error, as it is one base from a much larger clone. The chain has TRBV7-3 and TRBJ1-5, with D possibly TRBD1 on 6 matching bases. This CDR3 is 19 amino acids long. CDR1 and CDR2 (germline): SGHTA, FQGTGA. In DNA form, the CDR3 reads TGTGCCAGCAGTCAGACGCAAGGACAGAGATTCATTAGCAATCAGCCCCGGCATTTT. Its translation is CASSQTQGQRFISNQPRHF. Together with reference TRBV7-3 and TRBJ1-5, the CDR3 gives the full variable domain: GAGVSQTPSNKVTEKGKYVELRCDPISGHTALYWYRQSLGQGPEFLIYFQGTGAADDSGLPNDRFFAVRPEGSVSTLKIQRTERGDSAVYLCASSQTQGQRFISNQPRHFGDGTRLSIL.

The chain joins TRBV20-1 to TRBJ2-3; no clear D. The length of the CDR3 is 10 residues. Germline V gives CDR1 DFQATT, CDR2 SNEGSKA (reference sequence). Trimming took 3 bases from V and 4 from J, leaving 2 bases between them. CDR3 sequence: CSASPDTQYF. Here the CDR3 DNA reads TGCAGTGCTAGTCCAGATACGCAGTATTTT.

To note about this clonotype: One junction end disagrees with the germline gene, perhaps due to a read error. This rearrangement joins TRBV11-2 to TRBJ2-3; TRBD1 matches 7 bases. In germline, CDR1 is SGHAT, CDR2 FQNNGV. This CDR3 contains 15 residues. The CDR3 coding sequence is TGCGCCAGCAGCCAGGGGGACCTAGGTGCAGATACGCAGTATTTT. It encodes CASSQGDLGADTQYF.

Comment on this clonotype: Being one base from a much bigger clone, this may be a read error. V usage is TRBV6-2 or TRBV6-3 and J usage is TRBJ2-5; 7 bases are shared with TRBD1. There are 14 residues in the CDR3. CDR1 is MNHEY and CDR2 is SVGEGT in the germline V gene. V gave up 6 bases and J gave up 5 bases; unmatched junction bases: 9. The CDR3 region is CASRPDRALETQYF. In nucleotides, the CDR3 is TGTGCCAGCAGGCCTGACAGGGCCTTGGAGACCCAGTACTTC.

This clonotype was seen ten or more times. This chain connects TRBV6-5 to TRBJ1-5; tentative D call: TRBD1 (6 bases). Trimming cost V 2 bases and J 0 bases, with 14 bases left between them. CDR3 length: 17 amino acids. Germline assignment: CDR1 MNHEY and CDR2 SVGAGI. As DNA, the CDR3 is TGTGCCAGCAGTTACGGAGAGACAGGTTATAGCAATCAGCCCCAGCATTTT. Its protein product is CASSYGETGYSNQPQHF.

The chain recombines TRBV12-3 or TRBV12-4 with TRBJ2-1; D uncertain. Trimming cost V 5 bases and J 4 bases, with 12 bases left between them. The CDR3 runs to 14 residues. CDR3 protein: CASSPLGRYNEQFF. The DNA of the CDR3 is TGTGCCAGCAGTCCCCTTGGCAGATACAATGAGCAGTTCTTC.

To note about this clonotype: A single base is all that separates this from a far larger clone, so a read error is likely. The CDR3 DNA follows: TGTGCCAGCAGCTCAGTATTCGGCTGTGGCTACACCTTC. Its translation is CASSSVFGCGYTF. This chain joins TRBV28 and TRBJ2-4; no clear D. The end of the DNA fits TRBJ1-2 better, so the J call may be wrong. This CDR3 has 13 amino acids. Germline V gene data show CDR1 as MDHEN and CDR2 as SYDVKM.

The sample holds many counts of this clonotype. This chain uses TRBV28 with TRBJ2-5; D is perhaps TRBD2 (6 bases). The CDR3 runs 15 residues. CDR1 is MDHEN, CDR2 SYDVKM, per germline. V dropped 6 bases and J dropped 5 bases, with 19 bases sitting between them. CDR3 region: CASRLTGGIWETQYF. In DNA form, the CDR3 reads TGTGCCAGCAGACTAACCGGAGGGATATGGGAGACCCAGTACTTC.

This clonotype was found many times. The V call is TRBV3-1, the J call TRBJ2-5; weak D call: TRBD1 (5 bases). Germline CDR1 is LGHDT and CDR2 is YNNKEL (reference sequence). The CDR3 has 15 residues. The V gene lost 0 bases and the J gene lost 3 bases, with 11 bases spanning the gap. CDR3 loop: CASSQDPGREETQYF. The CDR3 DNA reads TGTGCCAGCAGCCAAGATCCTGGCAGGGAAGAGACCCAGTACTTC.